These 17 T cell receptor beta chains came from one sample sequenced in a study of cytomegalovirus exposure and HLA in healthy donors. 60 Vbeta and 13 Jbeta primers were used in PCR. Only in-frame clones appear in the TCRdb table, and some are missing; sequencing was by immunoSEQ multiplex PCR. Of about 130,000 clones in the sample, approximately 74% were seen once. Sequencing was performed on PBMCs. The receptors shown here come from a man aged 40-50 years in good health and CMV-seropositive.

The chain couples TRBV5-4 to TRBJ2-3; 8 positions agree with TRBD1. The CDR3 has 16 amino acids. Per the germline V gene, CDR1 is SGHNT and CDR2 is YYREEE (reference sequence). The V gene end was trimmed by 4 bases and the J gene end by 2 bases; junction bases not matched to a gene: 9. The CDR3 DNA follows: TGTGCCAGCAGCCCCGCGTGGCAGGGGGCCACAGATACGCAGTATTTT. Its translation is CASSPAWQGATDTQYF. The full variable domain, in which reference TRBV5-4 and TRBJ2-3 provide the parts outside the CDR3, is ETGVTQSPTHLIKTRGQQVTLRCSSQSGHNTVSWYQQALGQGPQFIFQYYREEENGRGNFPPRFSGLQFPNYSSELNVNALELDDSALYLCASSPAWQGATDTQYFGPGTRLTVL.

The genes are TRBV5-1 and TRBJ1-4; TRBD1 matches at 8 bases. CDR3 length equals 15 residues. Losses at the gene ends were 1 base for V and 5 bases for J; bases not matched to a gene: 4. The germline V gene has CDR1 SGHRS and CDR2 YFSETQ. The CDR3 DNA sequence: TGCGCCAGCAGCTTGACAGGGGGTTGGAATGAAAAACTGTTTTTT. Translating gives CASSLTGGWNEKLFF. The full variable domain, rest sourced from reference TRBV5-1 and TRBJ1-4, is KAGVTQTPRYLIKTRGQQVTLSCSPISGHRSVSWYQQTPGQGLQFLFEYFSETQRNKGNFPGRFSGRQFSNSRSEMNVSTLELGDSALYLCASSLTGGWNEKLFFGSGTQLSVL.

The J gene is TRBJ1-2, the V gene TRBV2, with no clear D. The CDR3 is 13 amino acids. In germline, CDR1 is SNHLY, CDR2 FYNNEI. Trimming pared 3 bases from V and 8 bases from J, leaving 13 bases between. Here the CDR3 DNA reads TGTGCCAGCAGTGACAGGACTCGAGGGGGCTACACCTTC. Protein product: CASSDRTRGGYTF.

The V call is TRBV28, the J call TRBJ2-7, with unresolved D. Between the trimmed V and J ends, which lost 2 bases and 1 base, there was a span of 6 bases. The germline CDR1 and CDR2 sequences are MDHEN and SYDVKM. CDR3 length equals 13 residues. The CDR3 bases are TGTGCCAGCAGTTTAATAGATTCCTACGAGCAGTACTTC. This translates into CASSLIDSYEQYF.

This chain uses TRBV5-1 with TRBJ2-6; TRBD1 agrees at 8 bases. The CDR3 extends over 16 amino acids. Germline-derived CDR1 and CDR2 are SGHRS and YFSETQ. V dropped 0 bases and J dropped 2; count of bases not matched to a gene: 1. CDR3 amino acids: CASSLATGAGANVLTF. In DNA, the CDR3 is TGCGCCAGCAGCTTGGCGACAGGGGCTGGGGCCAACGTCCTGACTTTC.

This chain links TRBV5-4 with TRBJ1-6; no clear D. The CDR3 runs 13 residues. Per the germline V gene, CDR1 is SGHNT and CDR2 is YYREEE (reference sequence). With 1 base removed from V and 10 bases from J, the gap between germline ends came to 9 bases. The chain's CDR3 is CASSLQEESPLHF. In nucleotides, the CDR3 is TGTGCCAGCAGCTTGCAGGAGGAGTCACCCCTCCACTTT. The full variable domain, in which reference TRBV5-4 and TRBJ1-6 provide the parts outside the CDR3, is ETGVTQSPTHLIKTRGQQVTLRCSSQSGHNTVSWYQQALGQGPQFIFQYYREEENGRGNFPPRFSGLQFPNYSSELNVNALELDDSALYLCASSLQEESPLHFGNGTRLTVT.

This chain connects TRBV5-1 to TRBJ2-2, with TRBD2 as a possible D gene (6 bases). Germline V gives CDR1 SGHRS, CDR2 YFSETQ. V was pared by 0 bases and J by 0 bases, with 9 bases between. The CDR3 covers 16 residues. The CDR3 DNA reads TGCGCCAGCAGCTTGGTTGCGGGATCGAACACCGGGGAGCTGTTTTTT. Translating gives CASSLVAGSNTGELFF. Drawing the rest from reference TRBV5-1 and TRBJ2-2, the complete variable domain is KAGVTQTPRYLIKTRGQQVTLSCSPISGHRSVSWYQQTPGQGLQFLFEYFSETQRNKGNFPGRFSGRQFSNSRSEMNVSTLELGDSALYLCASSLVAGSNTGELFFGEGSRLTVL.

This clone was picked up one time. The chain combines TRBV6-5 with TRBJ1-1; 10 nucleotides agree with TRBD1. V was clipped by 0 bases and J by 8 bases; unmatched bases: 0. From germline, CDR1 is MNHEY and CDR2 SVGAGI. This CDR3 comprises 13 residues. The DNA for the CDR3 is TGTGCCAGCAGTTACTCGGGACAGGGGGAAGCTTTCTTT. It specifies CASSYSGQGEAFF.

J is TRBJ1-4 and V is TRBV19; D may be TRBD1 (5 bases). There are 15 residues in the CDR3. V lost 5 bases, J lost 7 bases, and 17 bases lay in between. CDR1 is LNHDA and CDR2 is SQIVND in the germline V gene (reference sequence). The CDR3 bases are TGTGCCAGTAGTTACCCGGGACTAATCGGTGAAAAACTGTTTTTT. Protein product: CASSYPGLIGEKLFF.

The rearrangement uses TRBV9 and TRBJ2-4; possibly TRBD2 for D (6 bases). CDR1 is SGDLS, CDR2 YYNGEE, per germline. The V gene lost 4 bases and the J gene lost 3 bases, with 11 bases spanning the gap. CDR3 length: 14 residues. In nucleotides, the CDR3 is TGTGCCAGCAGCCTCGGGGGTAGCAAAAACATTCAGTACTTC. Amino acids: CASSLGGSKNIQYF.

This chain connects TRBV6-5 to TRBJ1-3, with no clear D. V was trimmed by 6 bases and J by 0 bases, leaving 9 bases between them. The CDR3 covers 14 residues. Germline CDR1 reads MNHEY; CDR2 reads SVGAGI. CDR3 region: CASRSTSSGNTIYF. The CDR3 coding sequence is TGTGCCAGCAGGTCAACGAGCTCTGGAAACACCATATATTTT.

This clone has more than one count but fewer than ten. The chain's CDR3 is CASSLALGVGSYGYTF. CDR3 coding DNA: TGTGCCAGCAGCCTGGCCCTAGGAGTCGGGAGTTACGGCTACACCTTC. The rearrangement uses TRBV5-6 and TRBJ1-2; D is undetermined. This CDR3 spans 16 amino acids. The ends were cut back, 4 bases at V and 8 bases at J, with 24 bases in the middle. Germline V gene lookup returns CDR1 SGHDT and CDR2 YYEEEE.

The V call is TRBV7-9, the J call TRBJ2-7; the D is unclear. Trimming left V 6 bases short and J 3 bases short, with 6 bases between. The CDR3 runs to 11 residues. From germline, CDR1 is SEHNR and CDR2 FQNEAQ (reference sequence). CDR3 sequence reads: CASSSDYEQYF. CDR3 bases: TGTGCCAGCAGTTCAGACTACGAGCAGTACTTC.

In DNA, the CDR3 is TGCAGCGTTGAAGGAGCGGTGGGCTCCTACAATGAGCAGTTCTTC. Its translation: CSVEGAVGSYNEQFF. J is TRBJ2-1 and V is TRBV29-1; D might be TRBD2 (5 bases). CDR3 length: 15 amino acids. The V end was cut by 1 base, the J end by 0 bases, with 10 bases between. Germline CDR1 is SQVTM and CDR2 is ANQGSEA.

The CDR3 bases are TGTGCCAGCTCACCACAGAATGAGGGAGAAAAACTGTTTTTT. This encodes CASSPQNEGEKLFF. The chain combines TRBV18 with TRBJ1-4; D unclear. Per germline, CDR1 KGHSH and CDR2 LQKENI. Trimming shortened V by 1 base and J by 8 bases, and 11 bases separated the two germline ends. There are 14 residues in the CDR3.

In its sample, this clone was seen once. Here the CDR3 DNA reads TGCGCCAGCAGTGAGAGGAGACCGCAAGAAAAACTGTTTTTT. The encoded protein is CASSERRPQEKLFF. The rearrangement uses TRBV10-2 and TRBJ1-4; D gene ambiguous. V was clipped by 2 bases and J by 8 bases, with 12 bases between them. This CDR3 region has 14 residues. Germline V gene lookup returns CDR1 WSHSY and CDR2 SAAADI.

The gene calls are TRBV19 and TRBJ2-2; 8 bases are a match to TRBD1. Trimming took 3 bases from V and 2 from J; bases not matched to a gene: 5. In germline, CDR1 is LNHDA, CDR2 SQIVND (reference sequence). This CDR3 region has 16 residues. The chain's CDR3 is CASSIRDRINTGELFF. CDR3 nucleotides: TGTGCCAGTAGTATTAGGGACAGGATAAACACCGGGGAGCTGTTTTTT.